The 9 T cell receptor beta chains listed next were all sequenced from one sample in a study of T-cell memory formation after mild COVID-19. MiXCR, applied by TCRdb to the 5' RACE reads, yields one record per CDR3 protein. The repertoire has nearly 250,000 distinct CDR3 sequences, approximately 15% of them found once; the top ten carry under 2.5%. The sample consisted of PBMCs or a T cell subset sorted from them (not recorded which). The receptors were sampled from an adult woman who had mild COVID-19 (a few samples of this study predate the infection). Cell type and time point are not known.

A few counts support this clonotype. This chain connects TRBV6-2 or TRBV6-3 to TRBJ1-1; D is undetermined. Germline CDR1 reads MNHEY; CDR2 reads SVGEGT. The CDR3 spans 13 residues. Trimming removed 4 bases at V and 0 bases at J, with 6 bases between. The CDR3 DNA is TGTGCCAGCAGTTTCCATGTGAACACTGAAGCTTTCTTT. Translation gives CASSFHVNTEAFF.

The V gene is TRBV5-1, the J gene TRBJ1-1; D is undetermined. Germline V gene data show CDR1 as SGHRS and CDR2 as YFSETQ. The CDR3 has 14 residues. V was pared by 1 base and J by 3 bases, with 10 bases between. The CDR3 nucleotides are TGCGCCAGCAGCTTGCACGGCCCCGACACTGAAGCTTTCTTT. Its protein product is CASSLHGPDTEAFF. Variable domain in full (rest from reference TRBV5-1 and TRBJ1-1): KAGVTQTPRYLIKTRGQQVTLSCSPISGHRSVSWYQQTPGQGLQFLFEYFSETQRNKGNFPGRFSGRQFSNSRSEMNVSTLELGDSALYLCASSLHGPDTEAFFGQGTRLTVV.

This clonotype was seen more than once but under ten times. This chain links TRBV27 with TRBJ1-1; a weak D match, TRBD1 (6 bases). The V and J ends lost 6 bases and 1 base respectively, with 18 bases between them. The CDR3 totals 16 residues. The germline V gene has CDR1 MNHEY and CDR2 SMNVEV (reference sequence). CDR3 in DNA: TGTGCCAGCAGAAACAGACAGACAGGAGAGAACACTGAAGCTTTCTTT. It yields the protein CASRNRQTGENTEAFF.

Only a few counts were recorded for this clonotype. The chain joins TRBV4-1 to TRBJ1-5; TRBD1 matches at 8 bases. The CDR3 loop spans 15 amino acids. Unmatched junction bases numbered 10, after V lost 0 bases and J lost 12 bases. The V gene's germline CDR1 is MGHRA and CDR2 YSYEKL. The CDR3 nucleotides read TGCGCCAGCAGCCAAGATCCCCGCCAGACAGGGGACCAGCATTTT. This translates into CASSQDPRQTGDQHF.

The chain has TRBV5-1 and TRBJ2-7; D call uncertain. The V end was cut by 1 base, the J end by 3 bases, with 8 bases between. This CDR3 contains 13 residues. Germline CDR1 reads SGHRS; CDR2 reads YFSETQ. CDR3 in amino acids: CASSLTANYEQYF. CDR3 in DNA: TGCGCCAGCAGCTTGACGGCCAACTACGAGCAGTACTTC.

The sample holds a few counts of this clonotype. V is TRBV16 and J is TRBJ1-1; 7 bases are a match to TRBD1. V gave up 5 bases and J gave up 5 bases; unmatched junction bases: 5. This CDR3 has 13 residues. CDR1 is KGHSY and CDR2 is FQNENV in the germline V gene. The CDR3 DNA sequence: TGTGCCAGCAGCTCCAACAGGGGTACTGAAGCTTTCTTT. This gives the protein CASSSNRGTEAFF.

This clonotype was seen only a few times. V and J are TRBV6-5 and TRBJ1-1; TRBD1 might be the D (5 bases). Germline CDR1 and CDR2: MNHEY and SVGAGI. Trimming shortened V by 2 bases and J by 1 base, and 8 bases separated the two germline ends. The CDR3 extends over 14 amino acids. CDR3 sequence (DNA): TGTGCCAGCAGTTACGGGGCCACGAACACTGAAGCTTTCTTT. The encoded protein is CASSYGATNTEAFF.

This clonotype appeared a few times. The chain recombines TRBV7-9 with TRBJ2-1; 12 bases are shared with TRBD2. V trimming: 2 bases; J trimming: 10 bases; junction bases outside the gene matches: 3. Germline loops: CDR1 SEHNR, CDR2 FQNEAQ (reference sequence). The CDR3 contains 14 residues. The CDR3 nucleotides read TGTGCCAGCAGCTTACTAGCGGGAGGGGAGGAGCAGTTCTTC. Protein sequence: CASSLLAGGEEQFF.

Here the CDR3 reads CAGQGYFQETQYF. CDR3 nucleotide sequence: TGTGCCGGACAGGGTTATTTTCAAGAGACCCAGTACTTC. This chain uses TRBV2 with TRBJ2-5; the match to TRBD1 covers 8 bases. V shed 11 bases, J shed 2 bases, and the junction held 7 bases outside the gene matches. The CDR3 contains 13 residues. Germline assignment: CDR1 SNHLY and CDR2 FYNNEI.